Listed here are 19 T cell receptor beta chains from one sample, sequenced in a study of beta chain features in type 1 diabetes. These TCRs' antigens remain unknown. Study-wide results and caveats: Among patients with Type 1 diabetes, TCRB CDR3s were moderately but significantly shorter in every one of the four CD4+ subsets.

Reverse transcribing all isolated RNA meant expressed TCRB transcripts were sequenced. This table comes from immunoSEQ multiplex PCR, and its TCRdb copy is limited to in-frame clones, with some not included. The data contain 150,000 to 200,000 clones, more than 60% of them singletons. The specimen sequenced was naive CD4+ T cells from blood. These receptors were collected from a man younger than 45 with type 1 diabetes.

This chain links TRBV30 with TRBJ1-4; D uncertain. From germline, CDR1 is GTSNPN and CDR2 SVGIG (reference sequence). V dropped 1 base and J dropped 8 bases, with 11 bases sitting between them. The CDR3 covers 13 residues. CDR3 in DNA: TGTGCCTGGAGTGCTAACGTGGAGGAAAAACTGTTTTTT. Encoded protein: CAWSANVEEKLFF.

This clone was counted once. The chain has TRBV5-1 and TRBJ2-3; 7 bases are shared with TRBD1. Unmatched junction bases numbered 1, after V lost 2 bases and J lost 1 base. Germline-derived CDR1 and CDR2 are SGHRS and YFSETQ. This CDR3 is built from 14 residues. The CDR3 region is CASSFGQGTDTQYF. The CDR3 DNA reads TGCGCCAGCAGCTTCGGACAGGGCACAGATACGCAGTATTTT.

The chain couples TRBV4-3 to TRBJ1-2; D might be TRBD1 (5 bases). Germline V gene lookup returns CDR1 LGHNA and CDR2 YSLEER. Trimming stripped 0 bases from V and 4 bases from J, with 12 bases between. This CDR3 contains 15 residues. Here the CDR3 reads CASSQDQTGGYGYTF. CDR3 nucleotide sequence: TGCGCCAGCAGCCAAGATCAAACAGGCGGCTATGGCTACACCTTC.

V and J are TRBV7-9 and TRBJ2-7; tentatively, D is TRBD1 (7 bases). CDR1 is SEHNR and CDR2 is FQNEAQ in the germline V gene (reference sequence). The CDR3 totals 15 residues. V lost 5 bases and J 6 bases, leaving 20 bases between the germline ends. The chain's CDR3 is CASSPGAGQRSEQYF. Written as DNA, the CDR3 is TGTGCCAGCAGCCCGGGGGCGGGACAGAGGAGCGAGCAGTACTTC.

V gene TRBV7-2 combines with J gene TRBJ2-5, with 10 bases that match TRBD1. Germline CDR1 reads SGHTA; CDR2 reads FQGNSA. The V gene end was trimmed by 11 bases and the J gene end by 4 bases; junction bases not matched to a gene: 10. The CDR3 loop spans 14 amino acids. This CDR3 reads CASRQGAPGETQYF. CDR3 sequence (DNA): TGTGCCTCGCGACAGGGGGCGCCCGGAGAGACCCAGTACTTC.

This clone was observed once. The chain has TRBV10-2 and TRBJ1-4; D is unresolved. Germline CDR1 reads WSHSY; CDR2 reads SAAADI. The CDR3 has 12 residues. Trimming took off 3 bases at V and 11 bases at J, with 10 bases between the two ends. The CDR3 coding sequence is TGCGCCAGCAGTGAAAACGGGTGGAAACTGTTTTTT. Amino acid sequence: CASSENGWKLFF.

The gene calls are TRBV29-1 and TRBJ2-3, with D perhaps TRBD2 (5 bases). Per the germline V gene, CDR1 is SQVTM and CDR2 is ANQGSEA. The CDR3 has 13 amino acids. V was pared by 5 bases and J by 1 base, with 10 bases between. CDR3 nucleotides: TGCAGCGTTCGAGGGTTGGGCACAGATACGCAGTATTTT. Protein: CSVRGLGTDTQYF.

The chain combines TRBV29-1 with TRBJ2-7; tentatively, D is TRBD1 (6 bases). Germline V gene lookup returns CDR1 SQVTM and CDR2 ANQGSEA. V was cut by 5 bases and J by 6 bases, with 14 bases left in between. CDR3 size: 12 residues. Here the CDR3 DNA reads TGCAGCGTTCAACCGGGACAAAGCGAGCAGTACTTC. Protein product: CSVQPGQSEQYF.

The CDR3 region is CASTQTGWYRETQYF. CDR3 in DNA: TGTGCCAGCACCCAGACAGGGTGGTACCGGGAGACCCAGTACTTC. The chain is built from TRBV7-2 and TRBJ2-5, with 7 bases that match TRBD1. Germline lookup yields CDR1 SGHTA and CDR2 FQGNSA. The trim removed 7 bases at V and 5 bases at J, leaving 13 bases unmatched. This CDR3 has 15 residues.

The sample holds a few counts of this clone. The CDR3 region is CASSQSRQGSQSEQFF. CDR3 bases: TGCGCCAGCAGTCAATCGAGACAGGGGAGCCAGAGTGAGCAGTTCTTC. This chain connects TRBV23-1 to TRBJ2-1; TRBD1 aligns across 8 bases. TRBV23-1 is treated as an ORF (open reading frame) with a function not yet certain. V lost 0 bases, J lost 9 bases, and 10 bases stayed unmatched. The CDR3 has 16 amino acids.

The V call is TRBV28, the J call TRBJ2-3; a weak D match, TRBD1 (5 bases). This CDR3 contains 13 residues. Germline V gene data show CDR1 as MDHEN and CDR2 as SYDVKM. V dropped 2 bases and J dropped 5 bases, with 8 bases sitting between them. The chain's CDR3 is CASSLDRRDTQYF. CDR3 DNA sequence: TGTGCCAGCAGTTTAGACAGAAGAGATACGCAGTATTTT.

The CDR3 reads CASSPWGRSTGELFF. In nucleotides, the CDR3 is TGTGCCAGCAGTCCGTGGGGGCGCAGTACCGGGGAGCTGTTTTTT. The genes are TRBV7-2 and TRBJ2-2; the D gene is possibly TRBD1 (6 bases). From germline, CDR1 is SGHTA and CDR2 FQGNSA. With 6 bases removed from V and 5 bases from J, the gap between germline ends came to 16 bases. The length of the CDR3 is 15 residues.

This chain links TRBV25-1 with TRBJ2-6; unclear D gene. V was pared by 1 base and J by 3 bases, with 13 bases between. CDR1 is MGHDK and CDR2 is SYGVNS in the germline V gene. The CDR3 consists of 17 residues. The CDR3 loop is CASSEFGVTFGANVLTF. The DNA of the CDR3 is TGTGCCAGCAGTGAATTTGGGGTTACGTTTGGGGCCAACGTCCTGACTTTC.

Only a few counts were recorded for this clone. This rearrangement joins TRBV6-6 to TRBJ2-7; D is perhaps TRBD2 (5 bases). Between the trimmed V and J ends, which lost 7 bases and 5 bases, there was a span of 15 bases. This CDR3 is 13 amino acids long. CDR1 and CDR2 (germline): MNHNY, SVGAGI (reference sequence). The CDR3 bases are TGTGCCAGCACTCCCGGGGATCCGGACGAGCAGTACTTC. Protein product: CASTPGDPDEQYF.

A note on this clone: One end of the junction does not line up with germline, which may come from a read error. The chain uses TRBV10-3 and TRBJ2-5, with a possible D match to TRBD1 (6 bases). CDR1 is ENHRY and CDR2 is SYGVKD in the germline V gene. The CDR3 length is 13 residues. CDR3 sequence reads: CAIREGVTETQYF. CDR3 nucleotide sequence: TGTGCCATCCGTGAGGGGGTTACAGAGACCCAGTACTTC.

The chain is built from TRBV28 and TRBJ2-7; D is undetermined. Trimming shortened V by 7 bases and J by 0 bases, and 7 bases separated the two germline ends. Per the germline V gene, CDR1 is MDHEN and CDR2 is SYDVKM. This CDR3 is built from 12 residues. In DNA form, the CDR3 reads TGTGCCAGCACGTTTAGCTCCTACGAGCAGTACTTC. The encoded protein is CASTFSSYEQYF.

The chain uses TRBV6-5 and TRBJ2-1, with D uncertain. Trimming pared 2 bases from V and 6 bases from J, leaving 8 bases between. The CDR3 is made up of 13 amino acids. Germline V CDR1 and CDR2: MNHEY, SVGAGI. This CDR3 reads CASSYTRFNEQFF. Written as DNA, the CDR3 is TGTGCCAGCAGTTACACGAGATTCAATGAGCAGTTCTTC.

The chain carries TRBV7-9 and TRBJ2-1; D gene ambiguous. Per germline, CDR1 SEHNR and CDR2 FQNEAQ (reference sequence). The CDR3 covers 15 residues. Trimming removed 0 bases from V and 7 bases from J, with 13 bases in between. Here the CDR3 reads CASSLAMSLGNEQFF. CDR3 DNA sequence: TGTGCCAGCAGCTTAGCGATGTCCCTGGGGAATGAGCAGTTCTTC.

The rearrangement links TRBV29-1 to TRBJ1-1; D ambiguous. This CDR3 has 11 residues. The germline gives CDR1 SQVTM, CDR2 ANQGSEA. V lost 7 bases, J lost 11 bases, and 17 bases lay in between. The CDR3 DNA reads as TGCAGCGCCATAGGAGGCGGGATCGCTTTCTTT. It is translated as CSAIGGGIAFF.